The 21 T cell receptor beta chains in this list originate from one sample, sequenced in a study of T cell changes during pregnancy in multiple sclerosis. Assay: immunoSEQ multiplex PCR; the TCRdb copy retains only in-frame clones and omits some. The sample holds 100,000 to 150,000 clones, roughly 92% seen once. The sample consisted of peripheral blood, taken before pregnancy. These receptors were collected from a female donor with multiple sclerosis, enrolled in a pregnancy study.

CDR3 coding DNA: TGTGCTTCTATGGGGCTAGCGGCAAGCACAGATACGCAGTATTTT. Translation: CASMGLAASTDTQYF. The chain has TRBV7-2 and TRBJ2-3; TRBD2 matches at 7 bases. Germline assignment: CDR1 SGHTA and CDR2 FQGNSA. The CDR3 is 15 amino acids.

V usage is TRBV13 and J usage is TRBJ1-5; D ambiguous. V was trimmed by 3 bases and J by 4 bases, leaving 4 bases between them. Per germline, CDR1 PRHDT and CDR2 FYEKMQ (reference sequence). There are 12 residues in the CDR3. The CDR3 loop reads CASSFGNQPQHF. The CDR3 DNA sequence: TGTGCCAGCAGCTTCGGTAATCAGCCCCAGCATTTT.

V is TRBV19 and J is TRBJ2-1, with TRBD2 matching 7 bases. The CDR3 is 13 residues long. Germline V gene data show CDR1 as LNHDA and CDR2 as SQIVND (reference sequence). J was trimmed by 10 bases and V by 4 bases; bases with no gene match: 7. The CDR3 nucleotides read TGTGCCAGTAGTACCTTAGCGGGCGCAGAGCAGTTCTTC. Its translation is CASSTLAGAEQFF. Full variable domain (remainder filled in from reference TRBV19 and TRBJ2-1): DGGITQSPKYLFRKEGQNVTLSCEQNLNHDAMYWYRQDPGQGLRLIYYSQIVNDFQKGDIAEGYSVSREKKESFPLTVTSAQKNPTAFYLCASSTLAGAEQFFGPGTRLTVL.

J is TRBJ2-1 and V is TRBV5-4, with TRBD2 matching 7 bases. J lost 5 bases, V lost 0 bases, and 5 bases had no gene match. The CDR3 runs 15 residues. The germline CDR1 and CDR2 sequences are SGHNT and YYREEE (reference sequence). The CDR3 sequence: CASSLVAGVNNEQFF. CDR3 DNA: TGTGCCAGCAGCTTGGTGGCGGGAGTCAACAATGAGCAGTTCTTC.

Here the CDR3 reads CASSVTLGQGDQPQHF. CDR3 nucleotide sequence: TGTGCCAGCAGCGTTACTTTAGGACAGGGAGATCAGCCCCAGCATTTT. V gene TRBV7-2 combines with J gene TRBJ1-5; TRBD1 matches at 8 bases. J gave up 5 bases and V 5 bases, and 11 bases lay outside the gene matches. The CDR3 loop spans 16 amino acids. CDR1 and CDR2 (germline): SGHTA, FQGNSA. Together with reference TRBV7-2 and TRBJ1-5, the CDR3 gives the full variable domain: GAGVSQSPSNKVTEKGKDVELRCDPISGHTALYWYRQSLGQGLEFLIYFQGNSAPDKSGLPSDRFSAERTGGSVSTLTIQRTQQEDSAVYLCASSVTLGQGDQPQHFGDGTRLSIL.

The rearrangement joins TRBV10-2 to TRBJ2-7; D might be TRBD2 (5 bases). Trimming left V 7 bases short and J 0 bases short, with 19 bases between. Germline V gives CDR1 WSHSY, CDR2 SAAADI. The CDR3 sequence is 16 residues long. As DNA, the CDR3 is TGCGCCAGCACCAGAGAGATCCGGGGTGGCTCCTACGAGCAGTACTTC. It yields the protein CASTREIRGGSYEQYF.

The chain uses TRBV19 and TRBJ1-4; a weak D match, TRBD1 (6 bases). The CDR3 has 13 amino acids. Germline V gene sequence: CDR1 LNHDA, CDR2 SQIVND (reference sequence). Trimming left V 10 bases short and J 8 bases short, with 17 bases between. The CDR3 DNA sequence: TGTGCCACCTCCAGGGGAATGCGGGAAAAACTGTTTTTT. The encoded protein is CATSRGMREKLFF.

The rearrangement uses TRBV2 and TRBJ1-5; 7 positions agree with TRBD1. V was clipped by 5 bases and J by 6 bases; unmatched bases: 4. This CDR3 contains 13 residues. Germline loops: CDR1 SNHLY, CDR2 FYNNEI. The CDR3 loop reads CASSQGGSQPQHF. The CDR3 nucleotides are TGTGCCAGCAGTCAGGGGGGAAGTCAGCCCCAGCATTTT.

V and J are TRBV6-4 and TRBJ2-1; maybe TRBD2 (6 bases). Germline lookup yields CDR1 MRHNA and CDR2 SNTAGT. V was cut by 1 base and J by 10 bases, with 20 bases left in between. This CDR3 comprises 16 residues. The CDR3 coding sequence is TGTGCCAGCAGTGACTTCGGGGGAGCCGCCATAGGGGAGCAGTTCTTC. Translated, it gives CASSDFGGAAIGEQFF.

The V call is TRBV7-9, the J call TRBJ2-5, with D possibly TRBD2 on 6 matching bases. CDR3 length: 17 amino acids. Per germline, CDR1 SEHNR and CDR2 FQNEAQ (reference sequence). Trimming removed 1 base from V and 5 bases from J, with 20 bases in between. The CDR3 bases are TGTGCCAGCAGCTTAGGACCCGGGGGTCTTAAACGGGAGACCCAGTACTTC. As protein: CASSLGPGGLKRETQYF.

The genes are TRBV5-4 and TRBJ1-5; D is undetermined. Germline V gene lookup returns CDR1 SGHNT and CDR2 YYREEE (reference sequence). The germline V and J ends were trimmed by 0 bases and 4 bases, with 5 bases remaining between them. The CDR3 contains 13 residues. The CDR3 here is CASSLGQNQPQHF. The CDR3 DNA sequence: TGTGCCAGCAGCTTGGGACAAAATCAGCCCCAGCATTTT.

This clone has a handful of counts. CDR3 bases: TGTGCCTGGAGGGGACAGGGATATCGTTATGGCTACACCTTC. This codes for CAWRGQGYRYGYTF. The chain couples TRBV30 to TRBJ1-2; 9 nucleotides match TRBD1. Germline V gene data show CDR1 as GTSNPN and CDR2 as SVGIG (reference sequence). CDR3 length: 14 residues. The V segment lost 3 bases and the J segment 5 bases; nucleotides outside the gene matches: 7.

The chain combines TRBV10-3 with TRBJ2-1; possible D gene TRBD1, 8 bases. The CDR3 spans 18 residues. V lost 0 bases to trimming and J lost 0 bases, with 15 bases between them. CDR1 and CDR2 from the germline V gene are ENHRY and SYGVKD. Here the CDR3 DNA reads TGTGCCATCAGTGAGTCTACAGGGGGGGCTTCCTCCTACAATGAGCAGTTCTTC. Translated, it gives CAISESTGGASSYNEQFF.

The rearrangement joins TRBV27 to TRBJ2-7; 9 bases are shared with TRBD2. The J segment lost 2 bases and the V segment lost 6 bases, leaving 8 bases of the junction unmatched. Germline loops: CDR1 MNHEY, CDR2 SMNVEV (reference sequence). The CDR3 length is 15 residues. As DNA, the CDR3 is TGTGCCAGCAGCCTAAGGCTAGCGGGGCCCTACGAGCAGTACTTC. Its translation is CASSLRLAGPYEQYF.

The chain is built from TRBV5-5 and TRBJ2-5; no firm D call. CDR1 is SGHKS and CDR2 is YYEKEE in the germline V gene (reference sequence). The length of the CDR3 is 14 residues. Trimming stripped 1 base from V and 4 bases from J, with 11 bases between. CDR3 in amino acids: CASSLLSHGETQYF. The CDR3 nucleotides read TGTGCCAGCAGCTTGTTAAGTCACGGAGAGACCCAGTACTTC.

The CDR3, as DNA: TGTGCCAGCAGCCTCCGACAGGGGGCTTATGGCTACACCTTC. Protein product: CASSLRQGAYGYTF. The chain carries TRBV9 and TRBJ1-2; 10 bases line up with TRBD1. CDR3 length: 14 amino acids. CDR1 and CDR2 from the germline V gene are SGDLS and YYNGEE. J gave up 5 bases and V 4 bases, and 5 bases lay outside the gene matches.

This sequence joins TRBV18 and TRBJ1-4, with D possibly being TRBD1 (5 bases). The CDR3 loop spans 15 amino acids. From germline, CDR1 is KGHSH and CDR2 LQKENI. Trimming removed 2 bases at V and 8 bases at J, with 15 bases between. Here the CDR3 DNA reads TGTGCCAGCTCACCATCTGGGGGGAAGAGCGAAAAACTGTTTTTT. Translating it yields CASSPSGGKSEKLFF.

The CDR3 sequence is CASSLGQVYGYTF. DNA of the CDR3: TGTGCCAGCAGCTTGGGACAGGTCTATGGCTACACCTTC. The rearrangement links TRBV5-4 to TRBJ1-2; D is possibly TRBD1 (6 bases). CDR3 length: 13 residues. Germline V gene lookup returns CDR1 SGHNT and CDR2 YYREEE (reference sequence). Between the trimmed V and J ends, which lost 0 bases and 4 bases, there was a span of 7 bases. The full variable domain, completed using reference TRBV5-4 and TRBJ1-2, is ETGVTQSPTHLIKTRGQQVTLRCSSQSGHNTVSWYQQALGQGPQFIFQYYREEENGRGNFPPRFSGLQFPNYSSELNVNALELDDSALYLCASSLGQVYGYTFGSGTRLTVV.

The V and J genes are TRBV5-6 and TRBJ1-2; D might be TRBD1 (5 bases). This CDR3 has 12 residues. V lost 3 bases, J lost 4 bases, and 7 bases lay in between. Germline-derived CDR1 and CDR2 are SGHDT and YYEEEE. The CDR3: CASSSGFYGYTF. The CDR3 DNA sequence: TGTGCCAGCAGCTCAGGGTTCTATGGCTACACCTTC.

The V and J genes are TRBV7-2 and TRBJ1-1, with D possibly being TRBD1 (6 bases). Per germline, CDR1 SGHTA and CDR2 FQGNSA. V was trimmed by 0 bases and J by 4 bases, leaving 9 bases between them. This CDR3 has 14 amino acids. Here the CDR3 DNA reads TGTGCCAGCAGCTTAGCAGGACAGTCCACTGAAGCTTTCTTT. As protein: CASSLAGQSTEAFF.

The gene calls are TRBV28 and TRBJ2-1; TRBD2 agrees at 11 bases. Germline-derived CDR1 and CDR2 are MDHEN and SYDVKM. V shed 5 bases, J shed 8 bases, and the junction held 14 bases outside the gene matches. The CDR3 is 17 residues long. The DNA of the CDR3 is TGTGCCAGCAGTCCTAGTGGTAGCGGGAGGGTTATAGATGAGCAGTTCTTC. This translates into CASSPSGSGRVIDEQFF.